This entry lists 26 T cell receptor beta chains sequenced from one sample in a study of post-analysis software for immune sequencing data. Study-wide results and caveats: TRBV5-6, TRBV5-1 and TRBV20-1 belonged to a set of about 5 TRBV segments that were more frequent in patients than controls.

No antigen has been identified for these receptors. Each TCR beta cDNA library carried unique molecular identifiers. TCRdb recomputed calls from the PCR reads with MiXCR, one row per CDR3 protein. The table lists 740,000 or so distinct CDR3 sequences, roughly 50% of them singletons. Sequences were obtained from blood. Receptors originate from a girl aged 5 to 17 with multiple sclerosis.

This clonotype has a single count. The rearrangement links TRBV25-1 to TRBJ2-7; no reliable D call. This CDR3 has 14 residues. V gave up 6 bases and J gave up 0 bases, with 12 bases separating them. CDR1 and CDR2 (germline): MGHDK, SYGVNS. The CDR3 sequence: CASSRKYDSYEQYF. For the CDR3, the DNA is TGTGCCAGCAGCCGCAAGTATGACTCCTACGAGCAGTACTTC.

This chain links TRBV6-5 with TRBJ2-1; D is possibly TRBD2 (5 bases). CDR1 is MNHEY, CDR2 SVGAGI, per germline. V shed 7 bases and J shed 0 bases, with 16 bases lying between them. The CDR3 totals 16 residues. The CDR3 DNA follows: TGTGCCAGCAACTCCGGACTCGTCAGCTCCTACAATGAGCAGTTCTTC. Protein product: CASNSGLVSSYNEQFF.

The chain combines TRBV7-9 with TRBJ2-3, with TRBD2 matching over 7 bases. The CDR3 runs 16 residues. The germline CDR1 and CDR2 sequences are SEHNR and FQNEAQ (reference sequence). Trimming removed 1 base from V and 4 bases from J; junction bases left unmatched: 8. In DNA form, the CDR3 reads TGTGCCAGCAGCTTAGTCGGCGGGAGATTTGCAGATACGCAGTATTTT. Protein product: CASSLVGGRFADTQYF.

V usage is TRBV9 and J usage is TRBJ2-1; 10 bases are a match to TRBD2. The CDR3 consists of 12 residues. Germline V lookup: CDR1 SGDLS, CDR2 YYNGEE. V shed 7 bases, J shed 9 bases, and the junction held 4 bases outside the gene matches. The CDR3 loop is CASGAGGTEQFF. The CDR3 DNA follows: TGTGCCAGCGGAGCGGGAGGGACTGAGCAGTTCTTC.

This clonotype was seen more than once but under ten times. The J gene is TRBJ1-5, the V gene TRBV20-1; no definite D call. CDR1 is DFQATT, CDR2 SNEGSKA, per germline (reference sequence). This CDR3 is 15 amino acids long. Trimming removed 2 bases from V and 2 bases from J, with 13 bases in between. The CDR3: CSARLKGAGNQPQHF. The CDR3 nucleotides read TGCAGTGCTAGACTGAAGGGCGCGGGCAATCAGCCCCAGCATTTT.

The chain couples TRBV7-2 to TRBJ2-1; D gene uncertain. The CDR3 spans 11 residues. Germline CDR1 is SGHTA and CDR2 is FQGNSA. Trimming shortened V by 5 bases and J by 7 bases, and 6 bases separated the two germline ends. Here the CDR3 reads CASSPANEQFF. In DNA form, the CDR3 reads TGTGCCAGCAGCCCCGCGAATGAGCAGTTCTTC.

The chain couples TRBV7-6 to TRBJ2-1; D is unclear. Trimming took off 5 bases at V and 8 bases at J, with 13 bases between the two ends. Germline V gives CDR1 SGHVS, CDR2 FNYEAQ. This CDR3 has 13 residues. The DNA of the CDR3 is TGTGCCAGCAGCACCCCCCCAGGCGATGAGCAGTTCTTC. Encoded protein: CASSTPPGDEQFF. Combining the CDR3 with reference TRBV7-6 and TRBJ2-1 gives the whole variable domain GAGVSQSPRYKVTKRGQDVALRCDPISGHVSLYWYRQALGQGPEFLTYFNYEAQQDKSGLPNDRFSAERPEGSISTLTIQRTEQRDSAMYRCASSTPPGDEQFFGPGTRLTVL.

The chain uses TRBV25-1 and TRBJ2-7, with D perhaps TRBD2 (5 bases). V lost 2 bases and J lost 5, with 16 bases in between. The CDR3 covers 15 residues. The germline V gene has CDR1 MGHDK and CDR2 SYGVNS. The CDR3: CASSEVGVRENEQYF. The CDR3 DNA is TGTGCCAGCAGTGAAGTCGGGGTAAGGGAGAACGAGCAGTACTTC.

The chain has TRBV11-2 and TRBJ2-1; D is perhaps TRBD1 (7 bases). The CDR3 spans 14 residues. V lost 4 bases, J lost 9 bases, and 16 bases lay in between. CDR1 and CDR2 (germline): SGHAT, FQNNGV. CDR3 loop: CASSSQGFGGEQFF. CDR3 nucleotides: TGTGCCAGCAGCTCACAGGGGTTCGGGGGTGAGCAGTTCTTC.

This clonotype came up a few times. V gene TRBV3-1 combines with J gene TRBJ1-2, with a possible D match to TRBD1 (5 bases). The CDR3 runs to 15 residues. Germline V gene sequence: CDR1 LGHDT, CDR2 YNNKEL (reference sequence). Trimming stripped 4 bases from V and 8 bases from J, with 20 bases between. DNA for the CDR3: TGTGCCAGCAGCCCCAGGATAGGGACGTACTTGGGCTACACCTTC. This codes for CASSPRIGTYLGYTF.

This clonotype occurred once. V gene TRBV3-1 combines with J gene TRBJ2-5; TRBD1 matches 7 bases. The ends lost 4 bases at V and 1 base at J; junction bases unmatched: 6. The CDR3 is made up of 15 amino acids. CDR1 LGHDT and CDR2 YNNKEL come from the germline V gene (reference sequence). The CDR3 region is CASSRQGQLQETQYF. CDR3 coding DNA: TGTGCCAGCAGCCGGCAGGGACAGCTCCAAGAGACCCAGTACTTC.

The chain has TRBV4-1 and TRBJ1-2; no clear D. The CDR3 runs to 17 residues. CDR1 is MGHRA, CDR2 YSYEKL, per germline. V gave up 1 base and J gave up 0 bases, with 15 bases separating them. CDR3 loop: CASSQAVAGSTNYGYTF. The DNA for the CDR3 is TGCGCCAGCAGCCAAGCGGTGGCAGGATCAACTAACTATGGCTACACCTTC.

This rearrangement joins TRBV10-3 to TRBJ2-3; the D gene is possibly TRBD1 (5 bases). The germline CDR1 and CDR2 sequences are ENHRY and SYGVKD. Trimming cost V 5 bases and J 0 bases, with 12 bases left between them. This CDR3 spans 15 amino acids. The CDR3 nucleotides are TGTGCCATCAGTCAGACAGAATTTAGCACAGATACGCAGTATTTT. Translation: CAISQTEFSTDTQYF.

This clonotype was found a few times. V usage is TRBV29-1 and J usage is TRBJ2-7, with 10 positions matching TRBD1. Germline V CDR1 and CDR2: SQVTM, ANQGSEA. Losses at the gene ends were 6 bases for V and 2 bases for J; bases not matched to a gene: 13. The CDR3 spans 16 residues. CDR3 sequence (DNA): TGCAGCGTCGGAACCACCGGGACAGGGGTTGCCTACGAGCAGTACTTC. Its protein product is CSVGTTGTGVAYEQYF.

The gene calls are TRBV20-1 and TRBJ2-5, with D unclear. Looked up from germline, CDR1 is DFQATT and CDR2 is SNEGSKA (reference sequence). The CDR3 has 14 amino acids. The ends were cut back, 1 base at V and 5 bases at J, with 14 bases in the middle. The CDR3 region has the DNA TGCAGTGCTAGAGTAGATTGGCGGACGGAGACCCAGTACTTC. As protein: CSARVDWRTETQYF.

The V gene is TRBV20-1, the J gene TRBJ2-3, with 10 bases aligning to TRBD2. The V segment lost 1 base and the J segment 4 bases; nucleotides outside the gene matches: 5. Germline V gives CDR1 DFQATT, CDR2 SNEGSKA (reference sequence). CDR3 length equals 15 residues. CDR3 nucleotide sequence: TGCAGTGCTAGAGTGCCTAGCGGGGGAGCAGATACGCAGTATTTT. It specifies CSARVPSGGADTQYF.

This clonotype appeared a few times. The chain links TRBV12-3 or TRBV12-4 to TRBJ1-5; 7 bases fit TRBD1. J lost 6 bases, V lost 1 base, and 3 bases had no gene match. The CDR3 contains 14 residues. The CDR3 is CASSLGQGRQPQHF. The CDR3 DNA sequence: TGTGCCAGCAGTTTAGGACAGGGCCGTCAGCCCCAGCATTTT.

This clonotype was found once. V gene TRBV25-1 combines with J gene TRBJ2-1; 9 bases are shared with TRBD2. The CDR3 is made up of 16 amino acids. CDR1 and CDR2 (germline): MGHDK, SYGVNS. V was clipped by 2 bases and J by 6 bases; unmatched bases: 8. The CDR3 sequence: CASSEIAGVRGNEQFF. The DNA for the CDR3 is TGTGCCAGCAGTGAAATAGCGGGGGTACGGGGCAATGAGCAGTTCTTC. The full variable domain, rest sourced from reference TRBV25-1 and TRBJ2-1, is EADIYQTPRYLVIGTGKKITLECSQTMGHDKMYWYQQDPGMELHLIHYSYGVNSTEKGDLSSESTVSRIRTEHFPLTLESARPSHTSQYLCASSEIAGVRGNEQFFGPGTRLTVL.

The chain is built from TRBV3-1 and TRBJ2-5; 7 nucleotides line up with TRBD2. J lost 5 bases, V lost 5 bases, and 5 bases had no gene match. From germline, CDR1 is LGHDT and CDR2 YNNKEL (reference sequence). The CDR3 length is 13 residues. CDR3 coding DNA: TGTGCCAGCAGCGGGAGGGCCTGGGAGACCCAGTACTTC. This translates into CASSGRAWETQYF.

The J gene is TRBJ2-1, the V gene TRBV9; 10 bases fit TRBD1. Germline V gene sequence: CDR1 SGDLS, CDR2 YYNGEE. This CDR3 has 17 amino acids. The ends lost 3 bases at V and 4 bases at J; junction bases unmatched: 10. The CDR3 region is CASSALQPGQGYNEQFF. In DNA, the CDR3 is TGTGCCAGCAGCGCTTTACAACCGGGACAGGGGTACAATGAGCAGTTCTTC.

The J gene is TRBJ1-2, the V gene TRBV6-5; perhaps TRBD1 as D (6 bases). Between the trimmed V and J ends, which lost 0 bases and 4 bases, there was a span of 12 bases. CDR1 MNHEY and CDR2 SVGAGI come from the germline V gene. The CDR3 totals 15 residues. The CDR3 spells CASSYSEDRLYGYTF. The CDR3 nucleotides read TGTGCCAGCAGTTACTCCGAGGACAGACTCTATGGCTACACCTTC.

This clonotype appeared a few times. V usage is TRBV4-2 and J usage is TRBJ2-3; 13 bases map to TRBD2. Germline CDR1 reads LGHNA; CDR2 reads YNFKEQ. J was trimmed by 0 bases and V by 0 bases; bases with no gene match: 9. The CDR3 extends over 20 amino acids. The CDR3: CASSQDPGLAGPASTDTQYF. CDR3 DNA: TGTGCCAGCAGCCAAGATCCGGGACTAGCGGGGCCCGCTAGCACAGATACGCAGTATTTT.

The chain uses TRBV7-8 and TRBJ2-7; the match to TRBD2 covers 7 bases. This CDR3 is 16 amino acids long. The V segment lost 0 bases and the J segment 3 bases; nucleotides outside the gene matches: 8. In germline, CDR1 is SGHVS, CDR2 FQNEAQ. The CDR3 protein is CASSLARTGGFYEQYF. CDR3 DNA sequence: TGTGCCAGCAGCTTAGCCAGGACGGGGGGATTCTACGAGCAGTACTTC.

This clonotype has only a few counts. The chain uses TRBV10-3 and TRBJ2-3; 8 positions match TRBD2. Trimming at V came to 6 bases and at J to 0 bases, leaving 8 bases not matched to a gene. There are 16 residues in the CDR3. Germline-derived CDR1 and CDR2 are ENHRY and SYGVKD. CDR3 sequence: CAISRTPSGSTDTQYF. The CDR3 bases are TGTGCCATCAGCCGAACCCCTAGCGGGAGCACAGATACGCAGTATTTT.

This clonotype was counted a few times. This chain uses TRBV9 with TRBJ2-7, with D perhaps matching TRBD2 (5 bases). This CDR3 contains 15 residues. V lost 0 bases and J lost 0, with 10 bases in between. Germline V gene lookup returns CDR1 SGDLS and CDR2 YYNGEE. The CDR3 protein is CASSVGAESSYEQYF. CDR3 in DNA: TGTGCCAGCAGCGTAGGAGCGGAGAGCTCCTACGAGCAGTACTTC.

This sequence joins TRBV29-1 and TRBJ2-1; TRBD2 matches at 10 bases. The CDR3 covers 14 residues. V trimming: 7 bases; J trimming: 6 bases; junction bases outside the gene matches: 9. CDR1 is SQVTM, CDR2 ANQGSEA, per germline. The CDR3 spells CSDTLAGVFNEQFF. The CDR3 region has the DNA TGCAGCGATACTCTAGCGGGAGTGTTCAATGAGCAGTTCTTC.